Listed below are T cell receptor beta chains from one sample, sequenced in a study of cytomegalovirus exposure and HLA in healthy donors. The assay was immunoSEQ multiplex PCR, and TCRdb's table has in-frame clones only and misses some. The sample holds about 140,000 clones, roughly 75% seen once. The sample taken for sequencing was PBMCs. The receptors were gathered from a man aged 30-40 years in good health and CMV-seronegative. Both conserved end residues are trimmed from each CDR3. The order of the fields is J gene, V gene, CDR3 protein.

TRBJ2-5	TRBV30	AWRAGGRETQY
TRBJ2-2	TRBV15	ATSPGRVGNTGELF
TRBJ2-6	TRBV4-2	ASSLREGDYGANVLT
TRBJ1-4	TRBV5-6	ASSLQGTNEKLF
TRBJ2-1	TRBV11-2	ASSSLAGGNEQF
TRBJ2-1	TRBV7-9	ASSLGDSALISEEQF
TRBJ2-3	TRBV7-9	ASSHQQGYLSTDTQY
TRBJ1-5	TRBV6-6	ASSYKEASNQPQH
TRBJ2-6	TRBV10-3	AISPGTGTDSGANVLT
TRBJ1-1	TRBV2	ASNKAGGTEAF
NA	TRBV29-1	SVEEPLRQGASYEQY
TRBJ2-5	TRBV7-2	ASSLGAGGWETQY
TRBJ1-3	TRBV19	ASSGGQRSGNTIY
TRBJ1-1	TRBV4-2	ASSQDRNRLNTEAF
TRBJ1-1	TRBV11-2	ASSSDRSTEAF
TRBJ1-1	TRBV2	ASSEGPTGDPF
TRBJ1-1	TRBV28	ASSLSPGSNTEAF
TRBJ2-7	TRBV6-5	ASSKGDRAGEQY
TRBJ2-5	TRBV4-1	ASSQGLAGGVETQY
TRBJ1-6	TRBV6-6	ASSVGTPLH
TRBJ2-7	TRBV5-4	ASSLVAGANEQY
TRBJ2-1	TRBV5-1	ASSPGTGEYNEQF
TRBJ1-1	TRBV2	ASSGKATEAF
TRBJ2-7	TRBV5-1	ASSSGDRASGRQY
TRBJ2-5	TRBV5-1	ASSLPKETQY
TRBJ2-6	TRBV6-1	ASSEAEQGSSGANVLT
TRBJ2-1	TRBV5-1	ASSSSGTANYNEQF
TRBJ1-2	TRBV10-2	ASRAGLDYGYT